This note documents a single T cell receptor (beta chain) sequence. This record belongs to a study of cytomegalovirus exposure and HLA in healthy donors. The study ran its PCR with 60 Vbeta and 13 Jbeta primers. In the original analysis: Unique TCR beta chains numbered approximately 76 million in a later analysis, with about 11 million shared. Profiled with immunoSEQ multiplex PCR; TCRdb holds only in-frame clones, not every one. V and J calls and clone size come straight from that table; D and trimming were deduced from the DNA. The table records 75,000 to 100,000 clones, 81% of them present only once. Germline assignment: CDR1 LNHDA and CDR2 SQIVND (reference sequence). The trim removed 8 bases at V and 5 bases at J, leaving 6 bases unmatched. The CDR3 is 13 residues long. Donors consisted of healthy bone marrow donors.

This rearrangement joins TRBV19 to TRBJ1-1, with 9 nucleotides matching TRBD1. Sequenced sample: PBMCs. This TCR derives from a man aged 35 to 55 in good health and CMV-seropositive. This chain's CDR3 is CASGDREGTEAFF. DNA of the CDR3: TGTGCCAGTGGGGACAGGGAGGGAACTGAAGCTTTCTTT.